A selection of T cell receptor beta chains follows, all from one sample in a study of shared clonotypes between healthy human individuals. The method was immunoSEQ multiplex PCR; TCRdb's version includes in-frame clones alone and lacks a portion of them. This repertoire shows 700,000 to 950,000 clones, about 96% found once; its top ten account for over 0.2%. The sample taken for sequencing was naive CD8+ T cells sorted from blood. These receptors were obtained from a man under 40 in good health. Both conserved end residues are trimmed from each CDR3. The D gene is left open where the match is weak.

V	D	J	CDR3
TRBV7-8	.	TRBJ1-1	ASSLNGGPEAF
TRBV6-1	TRBD2	TRBJ2-1	ASSMGGRTNEQF
TRBV23-1	.	TRBJ1-3	ASRPDPSTGRYSGNTIY
TRBV5-4	TRBD1	TRBJ2-5	ASSVPAGTDKETQY
TRBV28	.	TRBJ2-7	ASSFPRGIYEQY
TRBV27	.	TRBJ2-1	ASSFSGPYNEQF
TRBV2	.	TRBJ1-5	ASSEGERGVDQPQH
TRBV30	.	TRBJ2-7	AWSVAASYEQY
TRBV11-2	.	TRBJ2-1	ASSNRAYEQF
TRBV5-4	.	TRBJ2-7	ASSLSGSAAEQY
TRBV9	.	TRBJ2-3	ASSPFGSGADTQY
TRBV7-8	.	TRBJ1-1	ASSLGRATKAF
TRBV6-1	TRBD2	TRBJ2-1	ASSDGRGSYNEQF
TRBV10-1	.	TRBJ2-7	ASSESPSYEQY
TRBV27	TRBD2	TRBJ2-7	ASSLGREGYEQY
TRBV7-9	.	TRBJ2-7	ASSLGGTSYEQY
TRBV11-3	.	TRBJ2-7	ASSTSTSPYEQY
TRBV5-1	.	TRBJ2-7	ASSFAVTSVYEQY
TRBV5-1	.	TRBJ2-2	ASSFENTGELF
TRBV5-4	TRBD2	TRBJ2-7	ASRTSGRHEQY
TRBV11-2	.	TRBJ2-7	ASSLVAELSYEQY
TRBV4-1	.	TRBJ1-2	ASSRNPGDGGGYT
TRBV10-3	.	TRBJ1-4	AISEQGATNEKLF
TRBV25-1	.	TRBJ2-3	ASSPRTYTQY
TRBV27	TRBD1	TRBJ2-7	ASSSGTVYEQY
TRBV14	.	TRBJ1-1	ASSHVAPTEAF
TRBV9	TRBD2	TRBJ2-7	ASSPYVLAAERNEQY
TRBV11-2	TRBD1	TRBJ2-7	ASTLTGQGNWNEQY
TRBV29-1	.	TRBJ1-1	SVVGRGRTDTEAF
TRBV6-5	.	TRBJ2-7	ASSPAWDWYEQY
TRBV7-6	.	TRBJ2-2	ASSFEANTGELF
TRBV10-2	.	TRBJ1-2	ASQQGIHGYT
TRBV11-2	.	TRBJ2-2	ASSLGPNTGELF
TRBV6-4	.	TRBJ2-3	ASIGSAAGRGTLTDTQY
TRBV7-9	TRBD1	TRBJ2-3	ASSSPLGTEKYTDTQY
TRBV27	.	TRBJ2-7	ASSLHFTSSYEQY
TRBV9	TRBD2	TRBJ2-3	ASSASGSSTDTQY
TRBV4-1	.	TRBJ2-1	ASSPYLSSYNEQF
TRBV7-9	.	TRBJ2-5	ASSVYSGYQETQY
TRBV11-2	TRBD1	TRBJ1-4	ASSAAGTGLEKLF
TRBV27	TRBD2	TRBJ2-1	ASSMLAGGLNEQF
TRBV2	TRBD2	TRBJ2-5	ASSTGLAGWAYQETQY
TRBV30	.	TRBJ1-1	AWDRQNTEAF
TRBV9	.	TRBJ2-1	ASSARGTSAYNEQF
TRBV7-9	.	TRBJ2-2	ASSPPGELF
TRBV18	.	TRBJ2-1	ASSSGVEQF
TRBV11-2	.	TRBJ2-5	ASSLGERGDQETQY
TRBV27	TRBD2	TRBJ2-3	ASSLLAGGSTQY
TRBV28	.	TRBJ1-3	ASSPTGSGNTIY
TRBV19	.	TRBJ1-3	ASSITDSGNTIY
TRBV28	.	TRBJ2-7	ASSLNPLQGSYEQY
TRBV19	.	TRBJ2-1	ASSILGGPDLNEQF
TRBV18	TRBD1	TRBJ1-5	ASSDRAGSNQPQH
TRBV7-6	.	TRBJ2-7	ASSLGTRPEGSYEQY